This entry is about one TCR beta chain. Its matching antigen is unknown. These data originate in a study of T cell repertoires in cytomegalovirus infection. TCRdb reprocessed the reads via MiXCR and lists one record per CDR3 protein. The repertoire holds approximately 990,000 distinct CDR3 sequences, with approximately 31% as singletons. The receptor's source is a human donor in good health (CMV status not recorded). Some clones in this sample may be carry-over from other donors' samples. Specimen: cultured CD8+ T cells from PBMCs, collected from culture after CMV antigen stimulation.

CDR3 sequence: CASSSLGQTLQETQYF. CDR3 DNA: TGTGCCAGCAGCTCCCTAGGACAGACGCTCCAAGAGACCCAGTACTTC. This chain connects TRBV11-2 to TRBJ2-5; possible D gene TRBD1, 6 bases. CDR1 and CDR2 (germline): SGHAT, FQNNGV. V was trimmed by 4 bases and J by 1 base, leaving 16 bases between them. The CDR3 is made up of 16 amino acids.